These T cell receptor beta chains were read from a single sample in a study of CD8+CD57+ T cells in acquired aplastic anemia. One entry per CDR3 protein results from TCRdb running MiXCR on the reads. The table has approximately 190,000 distinct CDR3 sequences, 50% to 75% seen once. Sequences were obtained from sorted CD4+, CD8+, or CD8+CD57+ T cells (not recorded which) from PBMCs. The receptors originated from a human donor with severe aplastic anemia or a healthy control (not recorded which). Each CDR3 is given with its conserved first and last residue. D genes are given only for firm matches. Not all rows give a size; the values are once, few, many and, for expanded clones, a class.

TGTGCCAGCACCAGGGGCGCGGACAACACTGAAGCTTTCTTT | CASTRGADNTEAFF | - | TRBV2 | - | TRBJ1-1
TGTGCCAGCAGCCGCCTGGGGAGGACAGGGGAAGAGACCCAGTACTTC | CASSRLGRTGEETQYF | TRBD1 | TRBV14 | - | TRBJ2-5
TGTGCCAGCAGGGGATCCCCCTACGAGCAGTACTTC | CASRGSPYEQYF | - | TRBV19 | - | TRBJ2-7
TGTGCCAGTAGTATCGGTGATGGTGGTTCACCCCTCCACTTT | CASSIGDGGSPLHF | - | TRBV19 | few | TRBJ1-6
TGTGCCAGCATCAGGGACACAACGAACACCGGGGAGCTGTTTTTT | CASIRDTTNTGELFF | - | TRBV2 | - | TRBJ2-2
TGTGCCACCAGCAGAGGAGGGATCCGCGAGCAGTACTTC | CATSRGGIREQYF | - | TRBV15 | - | TRBJ2-7
TGTGCCAGCAGCCCCATCCCGGGACAGGGAGGGATTAATGAAAAACTGTTTTTT | CASSPIPGQGGINEKLFF | TRBD1 | TRBV7-7 | - | TRBJ1-4
TGTGCCAGCAGTTTCATCGGGGGGATCACTGAAGCTTTCTTT | CASSFIGGITEAFF | - | TRBV27 | - | TRBJ1-1
TGCAGCGTTGAAACAGGGGGCGATGAGCAGTTCTTC | CSVETGGDEQFF | TRBD1 | TRBV29-1 | - | TRBJ2-1
TGCGCCAGCAGCGGGAGAACAGGGGAAGAGACCCAGTACTTC | CASSGRTGEETQYF | TRBD1 | TRBV5-1 | - | TRBJ2-5
TGCAGTGCTTCGACTAGCGGGGGGGAGGAGGAGCAGTTCTTC | CSASTSGGEEEQFF | TRBD2 | TRBV20-1 | - | TRBJ2-1
TGTGCCAGCAGTCCATGGACAGGAGGCTTAGTTGGCTACACCTTC | CASSPWTGGLVGYTF | TRBD1 | TRBV25-1 | - | TRBJ1-2
TGCAGTGCGGAGACAGGGGTGGGCACAGATACGCAGTATTTT | CSAETGVGTDTQYF | TRBD1 | TRBV20-1 | - | TRBJ2-3
TGTCCCATCACCAAAATGCGGGGGGCCTACGAGCAGTACTTC | CPITKMRGAYEQYF | TRBD2 | TRBV5-8 | - | TRBJ2-7
TGTGCCAGCAGCTTCACAGGACCGGAGCGAGCTTTCTTT | CASSFTGPERAFF | - | TRBV11-2 | many | TRBJ1-1
TGTGCCACCAGTGATAGTCTTTACAATGAGCAGTTCTTC | CATSDSLYNEQFF | - | TRBV24-1 | few | TRBJ2-1
TGTGCCAGCAGTGCAGGACTAGTAGGGGCCCCAGGTACGCAGTATTTT | CASSAGLVGAPGTQYF | TRBD2 | TRBV25-1 | - | TRBJ2-3
TGTGCCACCAGAACAGGGACCGGGGAGCTGTTTTTT | CATRTGTGELFF | - | TRBV24-1 | - | TRBJ2-2
TGTGCCAGCAGTGTCAACAGCAATAATGAAAAACTGTTTTTT | CASSVNSNNEKLFF | - | TRBV2 | - | TRBJ1-4
TGTGCCAGCAGGGGGATCCACGAGCAGTACTTC | CASRGIHEQYF | - | TRBV2 | - | TRBJ2-7
TGCAGTGCTAGAGATACCGGGGGGAGCTCCTACGAGCAGTACTTC | CSARDTGGSSYEQYF | TRBD2 | TRBV20-1 | - | TRBJ2-7
TGTGCCAGTAGTACCTCACTAGCTAGCACAGATACTCAGTATTTT | CASSTSLASTDTQYF | - | TRBV19 | - | TRBJ2-3
TGTGCCATCAGTGATGGCGAAAACATTCAGTACTTC | CAISDGENIQYF | - | TRBV10-3 | - | TRBJ2-4
TGTGCCACCTCGGTTCTGGATAGCAATCAGCCCCAGCATTTT | CATSVLDSNQPQHF | - | TRBV10-3 | - | TRBJ1-5
TGTGCCAGCAGCTCCTGGACTAGCTCCTACGAGCAGTACTTC | CASSSWTSSYEQYF | TRBD2 | TRBV7-3 | - | TRBJ2-7
TGTGCCAGTACCAGGACACCAATGAACACTGAAGCTTTCTTT | CASTRTPMNTEAFF | - | TRBV19 | - | TRBJ1-1
TGTGCCAGCAGCGCGGGACTAGCGGGGGCCGGCGGATTGAACACCGGGGAGCTGTTTTTT | CASSAGLAGAGGLNTGELFF | TRBD2 | TRBV2 | - | TRBJ2-2
TGCAGCGTCCAGGGGGCGCGGGGGACTGAAGCTTTCTTT | CSVQGARGTEAFF | TRBD1 | TRBV29-1 | - | TRBJ1-1
TGTGCCAGCGGAACTGCGAAGGTTTCAACTAATGAAAAACTGTTTTTT | CASGTAKVSTNEKLFF | - | TRBV25-1 | many | TRBJ1-4
TGTGCCAGCAAGGGAGGCGGGCTAGCTGAAGCTTTCTTT | CASKGGGLAEAFF | - | TRBV6-5 | - | TRBJ1-1
TGTGCCAGCACCTCGGGAGGTGGAGATACGCAGTATTTT | CASTSGGGDTQYF | TRBD2 | TRBV9 | many | TRBJ2-3
TGTGCCAGCGCAATCTTGGCCCAGAGTCAAGCTTTCTTT | CASAILAQSQAFF | - | TRBV7-2 | - | TRBJ1-1
TGTGCCAGCAGCGGTAGCGGGGCAGATACGCAGTATTTT | CASSGSGADTQYF | TRBD2 | TRBV7-9 | - | TRBJ2-3
TGTGCCAGCAGTTACGGGACTAGCGGGGGGGCCGCCTACGAGCAGTACTTC | CASSYGTSGGAAYEQYF | TRBD2 | TRBV6-6 | many | TRBJ2-7
TGTGCCATCAGTGTGAGGGGTCCCTACAATGAGCAGTTCTTC | CAISVRGPYNEQFF | - | TRBV10-3 | - | TRBJ2-1
TGTGCCAGCAGCGTAGGGACAGGTTATGGCTACACCTTC | CASSVGTGYGYTF | TRBD1 | TRBV9 | many | TRBJ1-2
TGTGCCACCAGTGATTGGCCGTTGCCCCCCCCTCGCCCCCAGCCCCAGCATTTT | CATSDWPLPPPRPQPQHF | - | TRBV24-1 | many | TRBJ1-5